Below are 3 T cell receptor beta chains sequenced from a single sample in a study of T cells expressing NK-cell markers. TCRdb reprocessed the 5' RACE reads and keeps a single row for each CDR3 protein, giving no DNA. This sample carries roughly 390,000 distinct CDR3 sequences, with about 10% going to the ten biggest clones. Input material: blood T cells: a sorted CD56 or NKG2C T cell subset, CD4+ or CD8+ T cells, or bulk PBMC T cells (not recorded which). The origin of the receptors is a woman between 45 and 65 years old in good health.

The chain has TRBV29-1 and TRBJ2-1; the D call from TCRdb, TRBD1, cannot be confirmed without DNA. Looked up from germline, CDR1 is SQVTM and CDR2 is ANQGSEA. The CDR3 loop spans 11 amino acids. CDR3 residues: CSVTRGGEQFF.

The gene calls are TRBV5-6 and TRBJ2-7; as DNA is missing, the TRBD1 call by TCRdb cannot be tested. The CDR3 has 15 residues. Per the germline V gene, CDR1 is SGHDT and CDR2 is YYEEEE. This CDR3 is CASSLSGTGATRQYF.

This chain uses TRBV20-1 with TRBJ2-3. The CDR3 covers 15 residues. CDR1 and CDR2 (germline): DFQATT, SNEGSKA (reference sequence). The CDR3 loop reads CSARDFKIGTDTQYF.